Given below is one TCR beta chain in context. The antigen remains undetermined. These data originate in a study of T cell repertoires in cytomegalovirus infection. Study-level information: Public TCR beta signature analysis indicated the presence of both CMV infection and matching HLA type.

This CDR3 region has 9 residues. V was trimmed by 4 bases and J by 8 bases, leaving 5 bases between them. The germline gives CDR1 DFQATT, CDR2 SNEGSKA (reference sequence). TCRdb re-called the reads with MiXCR, one entry per CDR3 protein. The sample comprises fewer than 200,000 distinct CDR3 sequences, around an eighth of which are singletons, and about a quarter rests with the top ten. Broader study findings: In two of eight donors, the top clonotype was HLA-C-restricted CMV-specific. The cumulative frequency of public TCR beta families distinguished individuals who carried CMV together with the relevant HLA.

The chain joins TRBV20-1 to TRBJ1-2; D is undetermined. The receptor was derived from a human donor in good health (CMV status not recorded). Some clones in this sample may be carry-over from other donors' samples. Sequencing used PBMCs. The CDR3 is CSAIRGYTF. CDR3 DNA: TGCAGTGCTATCAGAGGCTACACCTTC.